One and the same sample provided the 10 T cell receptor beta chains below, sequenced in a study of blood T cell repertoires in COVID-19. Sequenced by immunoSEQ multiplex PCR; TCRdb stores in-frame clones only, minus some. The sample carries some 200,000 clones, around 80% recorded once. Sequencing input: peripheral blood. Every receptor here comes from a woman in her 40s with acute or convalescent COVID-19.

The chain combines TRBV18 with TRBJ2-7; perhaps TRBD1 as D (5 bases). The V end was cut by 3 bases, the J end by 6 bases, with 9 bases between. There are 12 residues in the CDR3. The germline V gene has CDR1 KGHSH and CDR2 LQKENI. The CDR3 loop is CASSPWGGEQYF. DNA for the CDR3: TGTGCCAGCTCACCTTGGGGCGGCGAGCAGTACTTC. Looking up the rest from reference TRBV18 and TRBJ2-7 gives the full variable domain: NAGVMQNPRHLVRRRGQEARLRCSPMKGHSHVYWYRQLPEEGLKFMVYLQKENIIDESGMPKERFSAEFPKEGPSILRIQQVVRGDSAAYFCASSPWGGEQYFGPGTRLTVT.

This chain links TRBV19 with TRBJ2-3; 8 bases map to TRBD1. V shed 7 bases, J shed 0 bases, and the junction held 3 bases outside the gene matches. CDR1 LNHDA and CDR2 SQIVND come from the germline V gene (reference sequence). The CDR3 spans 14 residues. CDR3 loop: CASIGQGSTDTQYF. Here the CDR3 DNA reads TGTGCCAGTATCGGACAGGGCAGCACAGATACGCAGTATTTT.

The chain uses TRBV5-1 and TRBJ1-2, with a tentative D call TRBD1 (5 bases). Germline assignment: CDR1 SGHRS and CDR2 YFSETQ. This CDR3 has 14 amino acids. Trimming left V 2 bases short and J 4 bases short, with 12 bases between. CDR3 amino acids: CASSFTDTFYGYTF. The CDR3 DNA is TGCGCCAGCAGCTTTACGGACACGTTCTATGGCTACACCTTC.

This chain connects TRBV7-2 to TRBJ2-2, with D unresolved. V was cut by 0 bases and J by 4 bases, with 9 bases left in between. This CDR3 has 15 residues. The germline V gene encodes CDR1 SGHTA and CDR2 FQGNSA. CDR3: CASSLARSGTGELFF. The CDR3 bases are TGTGCCAGCAGCTTAGCAAGGTCGGGCACCGGGGAGCTGTTTTTT.

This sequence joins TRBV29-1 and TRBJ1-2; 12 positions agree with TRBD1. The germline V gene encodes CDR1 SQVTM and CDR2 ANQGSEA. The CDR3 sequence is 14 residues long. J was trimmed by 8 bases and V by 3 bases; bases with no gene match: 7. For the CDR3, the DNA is TGCAGCGTTGAGGCCGCCGGGACAGGGGGCGGCTACACCTTC. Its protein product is CSVEAAGTGGGYTF.

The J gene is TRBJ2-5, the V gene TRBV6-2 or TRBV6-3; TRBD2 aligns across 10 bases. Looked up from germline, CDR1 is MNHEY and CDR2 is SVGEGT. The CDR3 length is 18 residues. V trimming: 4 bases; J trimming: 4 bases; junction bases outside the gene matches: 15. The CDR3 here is CASSSGLADNPGGETQYF. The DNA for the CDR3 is TGTGCCAGCAGTTCTGGACTAGCGGACAACCCGGGGGGAGAGACCCAGTACTTC.

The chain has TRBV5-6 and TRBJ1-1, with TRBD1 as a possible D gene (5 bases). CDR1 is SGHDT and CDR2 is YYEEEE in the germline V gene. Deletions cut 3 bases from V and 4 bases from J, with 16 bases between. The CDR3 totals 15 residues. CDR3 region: CASSSRQISGTEAFF. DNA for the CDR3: TGTGCCAGCAGCTCCCGACAGATTTCGGGCACTGAAGCTTTCTTT.

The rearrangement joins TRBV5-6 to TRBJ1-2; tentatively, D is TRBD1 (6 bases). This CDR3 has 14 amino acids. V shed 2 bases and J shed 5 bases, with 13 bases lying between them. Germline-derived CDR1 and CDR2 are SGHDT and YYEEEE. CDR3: CASSLPSTGYGYTF. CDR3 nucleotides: TGTGCCAGCAGCTTACCATCGACAGGTTATGGCTACACCTTC.

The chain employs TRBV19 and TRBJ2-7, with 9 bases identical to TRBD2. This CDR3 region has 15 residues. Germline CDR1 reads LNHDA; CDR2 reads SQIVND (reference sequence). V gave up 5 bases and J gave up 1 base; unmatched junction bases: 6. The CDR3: CASSVTSGLSYEQYF. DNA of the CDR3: TGTGCCAGTAGTGTTACTAGCGGGCTGTCCTACGAGCAGTACTTC.

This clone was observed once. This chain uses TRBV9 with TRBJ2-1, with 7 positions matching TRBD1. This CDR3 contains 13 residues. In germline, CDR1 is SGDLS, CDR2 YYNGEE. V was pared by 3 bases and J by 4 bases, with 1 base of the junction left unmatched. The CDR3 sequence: CASSGQGYNEQFF. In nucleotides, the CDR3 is TGTGCCAGCAGCGGACAGGGTTACAATGAGCAGTTCTTC. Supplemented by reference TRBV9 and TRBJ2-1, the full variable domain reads DSGVTQTPKHLITATGQRVTLRCSPRSGDLSVYWYQQSLDQGLQFLIQYYNGEERAKGNILERFSAQQFPDLHSELNLSSLELGDSALYFCASSGQGYNEQFFGPGTRLTVL.